The following is a TCR beta chain sequence with its context. The antigen is not known. This entry belongs to a study of high-grade serous ovarian cancer treatment subgroups. For the study at large: Each sample yielded on average 7,494 unique TCR beta rearrangements from some 14,000 reads.

Tumor tissue was taken before any definitive surgery or chemotherapy was given. Findings of the study overall: Repertoire similarity ranged about 0.11 to 0.8 between tumors of one patient.

Trimming removed 3 bases from V and 4 bases from J, with 14 bases in between. There are 15 residues in the CDR3. The V gene's germline CDR1 is MNHEY and CDR2 SMNVEV (reference sequence). Repertoires were generated with immunoSEQ multiplex PCR, while TCRdb's copy carries only in-frame clones and drops some. The sample lists some 40,000 clones, about 79% occurring once. V gene TRBV27 combines with J gene TRBJ2-3; D is undetermined. The origin of this receptor is a human donor with high-grade serous ovarian cancer. Sequenced sample: tumor tissue. The CDR3 nucleotides are TGTGCCAGCAGTTTGCGTCTAGGTCCAGCAGATACGCAGTATTTT. It translates to CASSLRLGPADTQYF.